This TCR beta chain appears in the sequencing data of a study of cytomegalovirus exposure and HLA in healthy donors. The PCR used 60 Vbeta and 13 Jbeta primers. TCRdb keeps only in-frame clones here, not all; method: immunoSEQ multiplex PCR. In the table there are about 140,000 clones, approximately 67% of which are singletons. This CDR3 has 16 residues. The germline gives CDR1 SNHLY, CDR2 FYNNEI. V lost 6 bases and J lost 1, with 18 bases in between. The clonotype comes from a woman in her sixties in good health and CMV-seronegative. This chain joins TRBV2 and TRBJ1-2; D possibly corresponds to TRBD1 (5 bases). What was sequenced was PBMCs. The CDR3 spells CASSGEGADINYGYTF. Written as DNA, the CDR3 is TGTGCCAGCAGCGGAGAAGGGGCAGACATTAACTATGGCTACACCTTC.